These T cell receptor beta chains were read from a single sample in a study of CD8+ T cells in alopecia areata. Profiled with immunoSEQ multiplex PCR; TCRdb holds only in-frame clones, not every one. The profile shows fewer than 110,000 clones, 65% to 85% of them singletons. The sample here was CD8+ T cells sorted from blood, taken at week 24, from a patient treated with tofacitinib. These receptors all come from a human donor with alopecia areata. CDR3s leave out the opening cysteine and the closing phenylalanine or tryptophan.

CDR3aa | j_gene | v_gene
ATQLAGAPDTQY | TRBJ2-3 | TRBV6-6
ASRQGGIYEQY | TRBJ2-7 | TRBV2
ASSYGDTQY | TRBJ2-3 | TRBV6-6
ASSYNRDIPWEEQY | TRBJ2-7 | TRBV7-9
SVRDSSYEQY | TRBJ2-7 | TRBV29-1
ASSATGFTEAF | TRBJ1-1 | TRBV6-5
ASSLSLNRGTDETQY | TRBJ2-5 | TRBV5-6
ASRGLNYGYT | TRBJ1-2 | TRBV7-9
ASSLGAGNTEAF | TRBJ1-1 | TRBV5-5
ASSQDRERIETQY | TRBJ2-5 | TRBV6-6
ASSLSGYEQY | TRBJ2-7 | TRBV13
ASSSPGATNEKLF | TRBJ1-4 | TRBV9
ASSWVTSGPYNEQF | TRBJ2-1 | TRBV5-1
SVAQGGYEQY | TRBJ2-7 | TRBV29-1
AWSVLDLSAQH | TRBJ1-5 | TRBV30
ASSRRDIASYEQY | TRBJ2-7 | TRBV7-9
ASSHYRDLNYGYT | TRBJ1-2 | TRBV23-1
ASSQSLNSLEAF | TRBJ1-1 | TRBV4-1
AWDLQGLEQY | TRBJ2-7 | TRBV30
ASSERDRGSYEQY | TRBJ2-7 | TRBV25-1
ASSPGQLNTEAF | TRBJ1-1 | TRBV7-9
ASSPRDMSTDTQY | TRBJ2-3 | TRBV27
ASSQRRRGAYEQY | TRBJ2-7 | TRBV4-2
ASSSYQVSYNEQF | TRBJ2-1 | TRBV7-6
ASSLELTGSYEQY | TRBJ2-7 | TRBV7-9
ASSYETTGALYGYT | TRBJ1-2 | TRBV6-5
ASRDVQGVQTEAF | TRBJ1-1 | TRBV5-1
ASSQFSEGARTEAF | TRBJ1-1 | TRBV4-3
ASSLVDVQETQY | TRBJ2-5 | TRBV7-2
ASSLVPGSSGNTIY | TRBJ1-3 | TRBV5-6
ASSYSWSPRNTIY | TRBJ1-3 | TRBV6-5
ASSQVDSRSEAF | TRBJ1-1 | TRBV4-1
ASSQDLAGWDEQY | TRBJ2-7 | TRBV4-1
ASSVKGLNTEAF | TRBJ1-1 | TRBV19
ASSHPLRVAGEETQY | TRBJ2-5 | TRBV7-9
SVEFPASLEQY | TRBJ2-7 | TRBV29-1
SVELDGDPWDTQY | TRBJ2-3 | TRBV29-1
ASSIGQNTEAF | TRBJ1-1 | TRBV19
ASSVGSGQLETQY | TRBJ2-5 | TRBV9
ASSLEGRGIAYNEQF | TRBJ2-1 | TRBV7-9
ASSEGQTTNEKLF | TRBJ1-4 | TRBV2
ASRPPAGSSTDTQY | TRBJ2-3 | TRBV6-6
ASSPTGGNYEQY | TRBJ2-7 | TRBV19
SAKQENTEAF | TRBJ1-1 | TRBV29-1
ASSYSMVGFVTEAF | TRBJ1-1 | TRBV6-5
ASSPTGSGNTIY | TRBJ1-3 | TRBV7-8
ASSQGERGMSNQPQH | TRBJ1-5 | TRBV4-2
ASSQHRDYHWVAKNIQY | TRBJ2-4 | TRBV4-2
ASSSTGDRTEAF | TRBJ1-1 | TRBV19
ASSGGQGVPVNEQF | TRBJ2-1 | TRBV7-9